This TCR beta chain stems from a study of blood T cell repertoires in COVID-19 (dated by TCRdb to the early 2020s). Notes on the research overall: Samples from collaborators originated in the United States, Italy and Spain and spanned both the acute and convalescent phases of COVID-19. The material from the prospective study consisted of cDNA or gDNA derived from T cells, B-cell-depleted T cells, or PBMCs. Deeply sampled blood TCRbeta repertoires from subjects exposed to, actively infected with, or recovered from COVID-19 were included in the dataset. A freely available public database, intended as a resource for researchers studying the immune response to SARS-CoV-2, is where the repertoires were released. The samples were drawn from two sources: the first 160 participants of the ongoing ImmuneRACE study, and approximately 1,300 subjects contributed by 6 global collaborators. Sample metadata almost always included a de-identified subject ID, COVID-19 status, age in years and sex. Where available, HLA class I and class II types were obtained from metadata supplied by the sample provider rather than from assay-based typing. Overall results and qualifications from the work: How much clinical and demographic metadata was included differed by source and by participant, and the metadata was provided uncurated.

One collaborating source in Seattle enrolled patients during active infection and followed them longitudinally through the course of disease. Whole blood was collected in K2EDTA tubes by collaborating institutions according to the institutions' own protocols. For TCRbeta analysis, collaborators shipped samples as frozen whole blood, isolated PBMCs, or DNA extracted from either of those sample types. Based on the germline V gene, the CDR1 and CDR2 sequences are MNHEY and SVGEGT. From the cysteine up to the phenylalanine, the CDR3 has a length of 14 residues. Of the read, only the CDR3 DNA is kept; its 42 bases are in frame from base 1. Germline trimming amounts to 2 bases on V and 4 bases on J, with 2 as the count of junction bases outside the gene matches. With regard to this clone: Its antigen is currently not known. Base-call qualities are not available, and no considerably larger clone is one nucleotide away.

TCRbeta CDR3 regions were amplified from genomic DNA using the immunoSEQ Assay, a bias-controlled multiplex PCR. Per the source publication's procedure: Nucleated cell counts per sample were estimated from amplification of reference gene primers within the assay. To quantify the absolute abundance of each unique TCRbeta CDR3 rearrangement, sequence reads were collapsed and filtered. Productive Simpson clonality was computed per sample as the square root of Simpson's diversity index over productive rearrangements. In its TCRdb copy, this immuneACCESS table keeps in-frame sequences only and misses some clones. Where compared with another copy, unresolved V genes explain less than half of these, and the others have no known cause. V and J calls and clone size are as listed in that table; D and trimming were resolved from the DNA. The sample yields around 270,000 clones; roughly 84% were counted once. 15% to 19% of the sample rests with the top ten.

This receptor was taken from a person between 65 and 80 years old with COVID-19, enrolled during active disease. The sequencing sample was made of peripheral blood. The rearranged segments are TRBV6-2 or TRBV6-3 and TRBJ2-7; TRBD1 fits 10 bases in the junction. The bases read TGTGCCAGCAGTTACGACAGGGGGCGGTACGAGCAGTACTTC. Its amino acids are CASSYDRGRYEQYF.